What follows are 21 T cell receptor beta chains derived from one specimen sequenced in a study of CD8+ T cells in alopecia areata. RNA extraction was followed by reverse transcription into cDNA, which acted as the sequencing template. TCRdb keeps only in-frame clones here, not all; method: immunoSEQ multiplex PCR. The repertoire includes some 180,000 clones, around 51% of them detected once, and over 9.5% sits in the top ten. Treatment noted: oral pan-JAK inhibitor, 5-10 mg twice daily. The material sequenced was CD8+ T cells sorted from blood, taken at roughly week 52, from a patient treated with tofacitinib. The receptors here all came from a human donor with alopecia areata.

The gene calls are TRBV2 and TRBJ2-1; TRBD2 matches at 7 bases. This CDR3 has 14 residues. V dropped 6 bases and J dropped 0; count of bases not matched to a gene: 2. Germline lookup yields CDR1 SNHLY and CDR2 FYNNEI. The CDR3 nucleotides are TGTGCCAGCAGACTAGCGAGCTCCTACAATGAGCAGTTCTTC. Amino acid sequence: CASRLASSYNEQFF.

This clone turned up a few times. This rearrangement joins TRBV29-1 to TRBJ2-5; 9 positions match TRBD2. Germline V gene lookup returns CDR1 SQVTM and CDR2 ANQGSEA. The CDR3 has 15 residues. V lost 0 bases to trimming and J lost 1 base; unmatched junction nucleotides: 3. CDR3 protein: CSVEEVSGGQETQYF. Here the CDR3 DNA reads TGCAGCGTTGAAGAGGTTAGCGGGGGCCAAGAGACCCAGTACTTC. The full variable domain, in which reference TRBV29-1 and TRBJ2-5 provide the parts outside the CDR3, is SAVISQKPSRDICQRGTSLTIQCQVDSQVTMMFWYRQQPGQSLTLIATANQGSEATYESGFVIDKFPISRPNLTFSTLTVSNMSPEDSSIYLCSVEEVSGGQETQYFGPGTRLLVL.

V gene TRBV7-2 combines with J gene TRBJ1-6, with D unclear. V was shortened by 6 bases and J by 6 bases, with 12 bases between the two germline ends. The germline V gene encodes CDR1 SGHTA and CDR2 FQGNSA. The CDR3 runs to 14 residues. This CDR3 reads CASREGTGNSPLHF. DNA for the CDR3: TGTGCCAGCAGAGAGGGAACGGGTAATTCACCCCTCCACTTT.

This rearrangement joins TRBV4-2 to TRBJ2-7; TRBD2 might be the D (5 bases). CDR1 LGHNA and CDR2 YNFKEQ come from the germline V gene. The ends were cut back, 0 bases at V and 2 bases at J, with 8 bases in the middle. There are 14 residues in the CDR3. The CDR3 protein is CASSQEGEAYEQYF. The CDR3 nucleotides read TGTGCCAGCAGCCAAGAGGGAGAGGCCTACGAGCAGTACTTC.

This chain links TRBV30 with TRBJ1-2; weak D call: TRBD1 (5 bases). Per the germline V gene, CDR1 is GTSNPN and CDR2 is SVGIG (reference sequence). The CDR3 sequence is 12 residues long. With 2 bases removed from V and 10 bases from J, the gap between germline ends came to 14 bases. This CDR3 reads CAWSSPQQAYTF. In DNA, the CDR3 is TGTGCCTGGAGTTCCCCTCAACAGGCCTACACCTTC.

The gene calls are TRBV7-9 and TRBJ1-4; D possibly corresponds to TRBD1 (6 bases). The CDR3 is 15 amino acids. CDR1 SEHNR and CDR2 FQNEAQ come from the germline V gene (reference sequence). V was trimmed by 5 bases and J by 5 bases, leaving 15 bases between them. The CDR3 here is CASSDRTDNNEKLFF. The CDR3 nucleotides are TGTGCCAGCAGCGATAGGACAGACAACAATGAAAAACTGTTTTTT.

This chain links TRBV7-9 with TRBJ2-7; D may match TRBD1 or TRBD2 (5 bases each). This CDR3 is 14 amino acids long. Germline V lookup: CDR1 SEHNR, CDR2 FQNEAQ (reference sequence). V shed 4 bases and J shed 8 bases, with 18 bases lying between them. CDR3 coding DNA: TGTGCCAGCAGCTCCCCTGGGACCCGGCTTAAGCAGTACTTC. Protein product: CASSSPGTRLKQYF.

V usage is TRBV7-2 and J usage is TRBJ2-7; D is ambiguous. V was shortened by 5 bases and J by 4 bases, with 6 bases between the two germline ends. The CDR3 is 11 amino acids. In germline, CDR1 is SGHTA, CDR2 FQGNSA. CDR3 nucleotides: TGTGCCAGCAGCCTCCGATACGAGCAGTACTTC. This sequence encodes CASSLRYEQYF.

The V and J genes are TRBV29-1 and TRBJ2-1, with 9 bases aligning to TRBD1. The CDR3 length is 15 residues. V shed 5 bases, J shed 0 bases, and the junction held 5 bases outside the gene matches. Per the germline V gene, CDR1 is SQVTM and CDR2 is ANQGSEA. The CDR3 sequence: CSVILTGGSYNEQFF. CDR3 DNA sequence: TGCAGCGTTATTTTGACAGGGGGCTCCTACAATGAGCAGTTCTTC.

The CDR3 DNA reads TGTGCCAGCAGCTCCAGGACGGCTTCCTACGAGCAGTACTTC. Translating it yields CASSSRTASYEQYF. The chain has TRBV7-6 and TRBJ2-7; D remains unclear. Trimming cost V 4 bases and J 1 base, with 11 bases left between them. The length of the CDR3 is 14 residues. Germline V gene data show CDR1 as SGHVS and CDR2 as FNYEAQ.

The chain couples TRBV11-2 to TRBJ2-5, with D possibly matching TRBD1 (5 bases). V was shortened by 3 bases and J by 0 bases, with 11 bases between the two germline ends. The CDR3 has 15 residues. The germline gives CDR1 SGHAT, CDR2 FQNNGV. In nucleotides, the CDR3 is TGTGCCAGCAGCTTCACAGGCCCGTACCAAGAGACCCAGTACTTC. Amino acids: CASSFTGPYQETQYF.

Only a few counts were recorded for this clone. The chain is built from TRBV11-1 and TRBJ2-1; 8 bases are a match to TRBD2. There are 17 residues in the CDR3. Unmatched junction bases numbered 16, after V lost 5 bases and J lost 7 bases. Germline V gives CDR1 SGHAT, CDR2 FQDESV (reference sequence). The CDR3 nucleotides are TGTGCCAGCAGCCTGCCCCGGTCGGGGGGGGCCGCGAATGAGCAGTTCTTC. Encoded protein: CASSLPRSGGAANEQFF.

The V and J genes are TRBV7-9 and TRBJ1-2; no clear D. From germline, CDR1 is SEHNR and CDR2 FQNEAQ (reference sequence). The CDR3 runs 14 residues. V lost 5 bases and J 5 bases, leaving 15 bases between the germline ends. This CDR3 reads CASSLDRRFYGYTF. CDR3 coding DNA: TGTGCCAGCAGCCTCGATCGAAGGTTTTATGGCTACACCTTC.

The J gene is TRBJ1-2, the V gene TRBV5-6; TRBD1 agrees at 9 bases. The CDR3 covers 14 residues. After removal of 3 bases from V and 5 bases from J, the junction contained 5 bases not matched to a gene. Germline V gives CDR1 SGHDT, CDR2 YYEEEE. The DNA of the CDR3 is TGTGCCAGCAGCTCCCCAGGACAGGGGTATGGCTACACCTTC. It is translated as CASSSPGQGYGYTF.

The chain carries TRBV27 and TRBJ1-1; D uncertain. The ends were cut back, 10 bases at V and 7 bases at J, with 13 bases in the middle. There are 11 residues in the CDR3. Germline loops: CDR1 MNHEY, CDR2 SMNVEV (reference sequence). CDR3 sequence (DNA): TGTGCCACCCAGACGGGAAATGAAGCTTTCTTT. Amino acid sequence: CATQTGNEAFF.

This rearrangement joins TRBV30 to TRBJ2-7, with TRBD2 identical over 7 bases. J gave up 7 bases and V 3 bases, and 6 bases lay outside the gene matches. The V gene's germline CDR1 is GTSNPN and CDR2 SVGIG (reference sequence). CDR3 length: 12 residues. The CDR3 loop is CAWSPRGEEQYF. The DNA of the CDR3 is TGTGCCTGGAGCCCCCGGGGGGAGGAGCAGTACTTC.

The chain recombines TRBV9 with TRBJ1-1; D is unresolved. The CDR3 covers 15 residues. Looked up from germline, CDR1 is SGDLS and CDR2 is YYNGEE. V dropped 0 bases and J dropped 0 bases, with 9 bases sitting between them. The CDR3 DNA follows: TGTGCCAGCAGCGTAGATGACACTTTGAACACTGAAGCTTTCTTT. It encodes CASSVDDTLNTEAFF.

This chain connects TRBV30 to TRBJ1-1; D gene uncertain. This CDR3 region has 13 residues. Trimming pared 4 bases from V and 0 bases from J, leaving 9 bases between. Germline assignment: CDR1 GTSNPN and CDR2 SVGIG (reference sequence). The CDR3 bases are TGTGCCTGGACTACGGACGTGAACACTGAAGCTTTCTTT. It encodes CAWTTDVNTEAFF.

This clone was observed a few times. In DNA form, the CDR3 reads TGTGCCAGCAGTTTTGTGGCAGCTAGCACAGATACGCAGTATTTT. Translating gives CASSFVAASTDTQYF. The chain is built from TRBV5-4 and TRBJ2-3; D remains unclear. The germline V gene encodes CDR1 SGHNT and CDR2 YYREEE (reference sequence). The CDR3 is 15 residues long. Trimming shortened V by 5 bases and J by 0 bases, and 13 bases separated the two germline ends.

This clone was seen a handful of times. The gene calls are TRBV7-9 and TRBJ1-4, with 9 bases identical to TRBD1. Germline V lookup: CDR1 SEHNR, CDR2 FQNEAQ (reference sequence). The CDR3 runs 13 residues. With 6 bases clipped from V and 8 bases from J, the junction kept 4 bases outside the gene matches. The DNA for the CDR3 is TGTGCCAGCAGGGGACAGGGAAGAGAAAAACTGTTTTTT. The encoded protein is CASRGQGREKLFF.

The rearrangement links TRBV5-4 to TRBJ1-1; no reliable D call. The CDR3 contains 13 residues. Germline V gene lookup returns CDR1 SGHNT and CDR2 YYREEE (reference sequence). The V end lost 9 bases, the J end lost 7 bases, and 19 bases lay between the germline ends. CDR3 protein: CATGDVGLSEAFF. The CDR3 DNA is TGTGCCACCGGTGACGTAGGGTTGAGTGAAGCTTTCTTT.